This T cell receptor (beta chain) appears in the sequencing data of a study of cytomegalovirus exposure and HLA in healthy donors. Study-wide results and limits: When analyzed later, a missense DCLRE1C variant was found to be linked to TCR beta V- and J-gene trimming.

In the case of this clone: Its antigen is still unknown.

The CDR3 is 14 amino acids. Germline values: CDR1 GTSNPN, CDR2 SVGIG (reference sequence). Trimming stripped 2 bases from V and 0 bases from J, with 8 bases between. 60 Vbeta and 13 Jbeta primers were used in PCR. Per the original methods: Around 11 million shared chains were among some 75 million unique TCR beta chains counted in a later analysis. Profiling relied on immunoSEQ multiplex PCR, and the TCRdb table lists in-frame clones only, not all of them. That table furnishes V, J and clone size, whereas the DNA furnished D and trimming. This sample carries more than 110,000 clones, around 83% of them seen once, and the ten largest clones take around 4%.

This chain uses TRBV30 with TRBJ2-1, with D hard to call. The TCR comes from a man aged 35 to 55 in good health and CMV-seropositive. Sequenced input: PBMCs. DNA of the CDR3: TGTGCCTGGAGTCGCGCGAGCTCCTACAATGAGCAGTTCTTC. Protein sequence: CAWSRASSYNEQFF.